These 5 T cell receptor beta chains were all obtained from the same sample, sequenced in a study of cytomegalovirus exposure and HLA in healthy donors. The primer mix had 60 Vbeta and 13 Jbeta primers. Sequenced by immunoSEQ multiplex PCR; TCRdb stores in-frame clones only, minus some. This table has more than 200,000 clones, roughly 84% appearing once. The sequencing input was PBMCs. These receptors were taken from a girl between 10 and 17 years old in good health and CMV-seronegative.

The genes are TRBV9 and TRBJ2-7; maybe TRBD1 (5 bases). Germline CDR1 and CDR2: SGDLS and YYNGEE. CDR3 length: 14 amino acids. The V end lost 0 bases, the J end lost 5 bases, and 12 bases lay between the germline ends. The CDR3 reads CASSVGQGGNEQYF. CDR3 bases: TGTGCCAGCAGCGTAGGCCAGGGTGGTAACGAGCAGTACTTC. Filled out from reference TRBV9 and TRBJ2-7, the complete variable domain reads DSGVTQTPKHLITATGQRVTLRCSPRSGDLSVYWYQQSLDQGLQFLIQYYNGEERAKGNILERFSAQQFPDLHSELNLSSLELGDSALYFCASSVGQGGNEQYFGPGTRLTVT.

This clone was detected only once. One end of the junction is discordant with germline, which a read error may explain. CDR3 amino acids: CASSFGTTRGETQYF. In nucleotides, the CDR3 is TGTGCTAGCAGCTTCGGGACTACGCGTGGAGAGACCCAGTACTTC. The rearrangement links TRBV7-7 to TRBJ2-5; 7 positions match TRBD2. The CDR3 spans 15 residues. The germline V gene encodes CDR1 SSHAT and CDR2 FNYEAQ (reference sequence). The complete variable domain, with remaining parts taken from reference TRBV7-7 and TRBJ2-5, reads GAGVSQSPRYKVTKRGQDVTLRCDPISSHATLYWYQQALGQGPEFLTYFNYEAQPDKSGLPSDRFSAERPEGSISTLTIQRTEQRDSAMYRCASSFGTTRGETQYFGPGTRLLVL.

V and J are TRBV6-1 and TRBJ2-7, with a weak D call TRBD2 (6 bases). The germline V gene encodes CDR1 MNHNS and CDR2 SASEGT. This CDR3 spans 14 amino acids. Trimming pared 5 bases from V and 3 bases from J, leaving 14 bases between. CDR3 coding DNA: TGTGCCAGCAGTTTCCGGGACTCCCTCTACGAGCAGTACTTC. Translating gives CASSFRDSLYEQYF.

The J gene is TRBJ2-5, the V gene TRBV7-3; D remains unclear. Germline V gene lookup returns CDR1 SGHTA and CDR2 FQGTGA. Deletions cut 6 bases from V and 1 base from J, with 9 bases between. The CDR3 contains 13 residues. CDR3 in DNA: TGTGCCAGCAGTGGCGGATCCCAAGAGACCCAGTACTTC. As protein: CASSGGSQETQYF.

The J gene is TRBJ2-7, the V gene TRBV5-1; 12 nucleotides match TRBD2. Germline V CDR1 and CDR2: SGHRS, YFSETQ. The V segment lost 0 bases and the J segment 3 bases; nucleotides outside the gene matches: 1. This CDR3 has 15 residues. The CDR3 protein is CASSLGTSGDYEQYF. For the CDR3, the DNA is TGCGCCAGCAGCTTGGGGACTAGCGGGGACTACGAGCAGTACTTC. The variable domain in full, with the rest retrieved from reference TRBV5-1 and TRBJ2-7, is KAGVTQTPRYLIKTRGQQVTLSCSPISGHRSVSWYQQTPGQGLQFLFEYFSETQRNKGNFPGRFSGRQFSNSRSEMNVSTLELGDSALYLCASSLGTSGDYEQYFGPGTRLTVT.